This T cell receptor beta chain is drawn from a study of cytomegalovirus exposure and HLA in healthy donors. Study-wide findings and caveats: Analysis was carried out at a later point, and it linked a missense DCLRE1C variant to TCR beta V- and J-gene trimming. In a later analysis, donors in an Asian-associated ancestry cluster reportedly had fewer N-insertions in productive TCRs than the cohort mean.

This clone has a handful of counts. Its antigen is unidentified. V was pared by 2 bases and J by 8 bases, with 9 bases between. The CDR3 sequence is 13 residues long. Germline V gene data show CDR1 as MGHRA and CDR2 as YSYEKL. Researchers ran the PCR with 60 Vbeta and 13 Jbeta primers. Clones were sequenced by immunoSEQ multiplex PCR, and TCRdb holds only the in-frame ones, with some missing. The profile shows roughly 150,000 clones, 60% to 80% of them singletons. The sequence came from a man younger than 35 in good health and CMV-seropositive. Sequenced input: PBMCs. This rearrangement joins TRBV4-1 to TRBJ1-4, with unresolved D. For the CDR3, the DNA is TGCGCCAGCAGCCAATATCTGGCCGAAAAACTGTTTTTT. As protein: CASSQYLAEKLFF.